This TCR beta chain was retrieved from a study of blood T cells in healthy people across ages. Each sample had at least 7 million PBMCs isolated. A sample-barcoded 5' primer and a J-beta primer mix were used in a second PCR of about 6 to 12 cycles. TCRdb reprocessed the 5' RACE reads via MiXCR and lists one record per CDR3 protein. The data show about 540,000 distinct CDR3 sequences, around 24% seen once. This clonotype appeared a few times. No antigen is known for it. The study's findings and limits: Diversity figures derived from one million T cells were judged to underestimate the true value.

Trimming took off 9 bases at V and 4 bases at J, with 9 bases between the two ends. This CDR3 contains 12 residues. The germline V gene has CDR1 LNHNV and CDR2 YYDKDF (reference sequence). This sample was also put to use in a study of T cells of mothers and their children. That source reports: There were over 9 million TCR beta CDR3 reads from each mother and about 3 million from each child. Similar effects of thymic selection on TCR recombination output were recorded in related and unrelated pairs.

V gene TRBV15 combines with J gene TRBJ1-4; a weak D match, TRBD1 (5 bases). Sequenced: blood. The sequence derives from a boy aged 5-17 years in good health. CDR3 sequence: CATNRINEKLFF. CDR3 nucleotides: TGTGCCACGAACAGGATTAATGAAAAACTGTTTTTT.